This paragraph reports one TCR beta chain. Its antigen target is currently unknown. A junction end diverges from the germline sequence, so it may reflect a read error. Sequencing was carried out with an Illumina NovaSeq 6000. TCR cDNA was synthesized by 5'RACE template switching, through which a universal primer site and unique molecular identifiers were introduced. Priming of cDNA synthesis was performed from both the TCR alpha and TCR beta constant segments. Library amplification involved two PCR steps, and the second step added sample barcodes and sequencing adapters. Sequencing of libraries was done on Illumina HiSeq 2500 (2x100 bp) or NovaSeq (2x150 bp). The study's own analysis went as follows. Reads were demultiplexed and collapsed into UMI consensus sequences with MIGEC, and V(D)J alignment was performed with MiXCR. Using edgeR on replicate PBMC samples, clonotypes were called vaccine-responding if FDR was below 0.01 and the log2 fold change was above 5 up to day 15. Bulk clonotypes were assigned CD4 or CD8 identity according to which sequenced CD4 or CD8 repertoire held them at higher abundance. Clones were called with MiXCR by TCRdb after fastp trimmed the public reads at Q25, and only in-frame beta chains were retained. When rows share a CDR3 protein, they turn into one entry using the most common DNA and genes. The V and J calls here are based on TCRdb, not the publication. In this sample the table shows about 430,000 distinct CDR3 sequences, around 20% of which occur a single time. Over 15% of the sample belongs to the ten largest clones.

The data were obtained in a study of T cells after yellow fever vaccination (dated by TCRdb to between 2018 and 2020). Notes on the research overall: The SMART-Seq v4 Ultra Low Input RNA kit was used to prepare libraries from fractions with low cell numbers. To follow T-cell clones before and after both primary and booster YFV17D yellow fever vaccination, bulk TCR alpha and beta repertoires underwent longitudinal sequencing. Blood samples were taken at several timepoints before and after primary and secondary immunization, and bulk PBMC replicates and cell subsets were isolated. Two healthy male donors, one aged 18 to 30 and one aged 30 to 40 years, made up the cohort. Findings and caveats that apply to the study as a whole: Compared with the primary T-cell response, the secondary T-cell response was weaker but faster, peaking on day 5 rather than day 15. Only a couple of donors were included in the study, so the extent to which the findings can be generalized is limited. After the booster, most of the clones that had expanded following primary vaccination were detected again (roughly 97% of CD4 and more than 85% of CD8), which suggests that memory was broadly maintained. FACS-sorted repertoires could contain abundant contaminating clonotypes from the bulk population, so computational filtering was required. A small fraction of clonotypes showed up in both the CD4 and CD8 compartments, probably as a result of convergent recombination.

In light of the paper, this sample's treatment or condition label describes: live attenuated yellow fever vaccine strain. Two biological replicates of bulk PBMCs were collected at each blood-draw timepoint. PBMCs were isolated from peripheral blood using a standard Ficoll-Paque protocol. TriZol was used to extract RNA from bulk PBMCs, from CD4 and CD8 fractions, and from dextramer-positive and dextramer-negative fractions. This TCR was sampled from a man between 18 and 29 years old who received the YFV17D yellow fever vaccine. The specimen comprised PBMCs, sampled before the yellow fever booster vaccination.

The nucleotide sequence is TGTGCCTGTAGTATGGGCGGGGGACCGGGCAATGAGCAGTTCTTC. It translates to CACSMGGGPGNEQFF. The rearrangement joined TRBV19 to TRBJ2-1; TRBD2 matches 7 bases in the middle. Including cysteine and phenylalanine, the CDR3 has 15 amino acids. Only the CDR3 DNA is retained, 45 bases long and in frame from the first base. Sequences LNHDA (CDR1) and SQIVND (CDR2) are obtained from the germline V gene (reference sequence).